This T cell receptor beta chain emerged from a study of T cells in women clearing cervical HPV infection. Across the study: Only a few women had HLA typing results available.

Overall study findings and caveats: Each sample's T-cell count was unknown, possibly confounding richness.

Data came from immunoSEQ multiplex PCR; TCRdb stores just in-frame clones and leaves some out. The sample is made up of around 39,000 clones, and the top ten hold approximately 5.5% of it. About this clone itself: Its antigen is still unknown. The read gets to within 3 residues of the CDR3 end, and the germline J gene fills in the rest.

J lost 3 bases, V lost 2 bases, and 11 bases had no gene match. From germline, CDR1 is SGHVS and CDR2 FNYEAQ. The CDR3 spans 17 residues. This sequence joins TRBV7-6 and TRBJ2-3; TRBD2 agrees at 7 bases. The sequence was obtained from a woman between 18 and 70 years old with a cervical HPV16 infection that either progressed to CIN3+ or cleared (not recorded which). The sample taken for sequencing was blood buffy coat. Here the CDR3 reads CASSLPSGTRGTDTQYF. The CDR3 DNA, read in part, is TGTGCCAGCAGCTTACCCAGCGGGACCCGGGGGACAGATACG.